This T cell receptor beta chain is from a study of T cells in Graves' hyperthyroidism and ophthalmopathy. The CDR3 spans 14 residues. V was cut by 1 base and J by 6 bases, with 9 bases left in between. In germline, CDR1 is LGHDT, CDR2 YNNKEL (reference sequence). TCR beta CDR3 regions were amplified from RNA. TCR CDR3 underwent first-round RT-PCR with the HTBI primer set. TCRdb fed the multiplex PCR reads into MiXCR, producing one record per CDR3 protein. This table holds over 450,000 distinct CDR3 sequences, over 15% found once. Only a few counts were recorded for this clonotype. The antigen is not known. Study results and limitations: Most clonotypes that expanded in the thyroid above 0.001 also showed up in blood. Ophthalmopathy prediction by the model preceded onset by a median about 6 months.

The sample was blood. This TCR was sampled from a woman between 18 and 29 years old with Graves' ophthalmopathy. The chain combines TRBV3-1 with TRBJ1-4, with D possibly being TRBD1 (5 bases). CDR3 protein: CASSQGGRHEKLFF. DNA of the CDR3: TGTGCCAGCAGCCAAGGGGGACGGCATGAAAAACTGTTTTTT.